These 4 T cell receptor beta chains came from one sample sequenced in a study of blood T cell repertoires in COVID-19. Repertoires were generated with immunoSEQ multiplex PCR, while TCRdb's copy carries only in-frame clones and drops some. The table lists more than 75,000 clones, roughly 84% of them singletons. The sequenced sample was peripheral blood. The source is a woman in her 70s with acute or convalescent COVID-19.

In this sample, this clone is medium-sized. The V and J genes are TRBV4-1 and TRBJ1-1; D is uncertain. This CDR3 is built from 10 residues. Per germline, CDR1 MGHRA and CDR2 YSYEKL. The germline V and J ends were trimmed by 8 bases and 5 bases, with 6 bases remaining between them. The CDR3: CASSGTEAFF. Written as DNA, the CDR3 is TGCGCCAGCTCGGGGACTGAAGCTTTCTTT.

This chain links TRBV3-1 (or the pseudogene TRBV3-2) with TRBJ1-1; TRBD1 aligns across 8 bases. The CDR3 runs to 14 residues. The V gene end was trimmed by 4 bases and the J gene end by 8 bases; junction bases not matched to a gene: 9. Germline assignment: CDR1 LGHDT and CDR2 YNNKEL (reference sequence). CDR3 nucleotide sequence: TGTGCCAGCAGCCGACCGGACAGGGAACGGGAAGCTTTCTTT. It yields the protein CASSRPDREREAFF.

This chain uses TRBV28 with TRBJ1-2, with D maybe TRBD1 (6 bases). Trimming shortened V by 7 bases and J by 5 bases, and 8 bases separated the two germline ends. The CDR3 has 11 amino acids. The V gene's germline CDR1 is MDHEN and CDR2 SYDVKM. CDR3: CASTQGYGYTF. CDR3 bases: TGTGCCAGCACGCAGGGGTATGGCTACACCTTC.

In its sample, this clone was seen once. The CDR3 DNA follows: TGCGCCAGCAGCCGATCAGGGTGGCAACTGACTAACTATGGCTACACCTTC. Its translation is CASSRSGWQLTNYGYTF. The chain employs TRBV5-1 and TRBJ1-2, with D perhaps matching TRBD1 (5 bases). The CDR3 is made up of 17 amino acids. V dropped 4 bases and J dropped 0 bases, with 19 bases sitting between them. Germline CDR1 reads SGHRS; CDR2 reads YFSETQ.